This TCR beta chain was recorded in a study of blood T cell repertoires in COVID-19. There are 18 residues in the CDR3. The ends lost 2 bases at V and 2 bases at J; junction bases unmatched: 16. In germline, CDR1 is SGHRS, CDR2 YFSETQ. Original handling: Amplification of reference gene primers provided the estimated nucleated cell counts. The table came from immunoSEQ multiplex PCR; TCRdb's copy has only in-frame clones and leaves some out. That table supplies the V and J calls and clone size; D and trimming were determined from the DNA. The data hold 92,000 or so clones, with 88% observed a single time.

The chain couples TRBV5-1 to TRBJ2-7; the match to TRBD1 covers 7 bases. The sequence was collected from a man aged 55 to 70 with acute or convalescent COVID-19. The sequencing input was peripheral blood. CDR3 in amino acids: CASSFRTGRANPPYEQYF. CDR3 in DNA: TGCGCCAGCAGCTTCCGGACAGGCCGGGCTAACCCTCCCTACGAGCAGTACTTC.